This paragraph reports one TCR beta chain. Germline V CDR1 and CDR2: SGHVS, FQNEAQ. V lost 0 bases and J lost 5; bases outside the gene matches: 2. This CDR3 comprises 14 residues. These data come from a study of control samples from healthy donors and cancer patients. TCRdb's table, derived via immunoSEQ multiplex PCR, lists solely in-frame clones and lacks some. This sample yields more than 70,000 clones, of which around 92% are seen a single time; 15% to 20% belongs to the top ten. The chain combines TRBV7-8 with TRBJ1-2; 8 nucleotides align to TRBD1. This TCR derives from a man in his sixties with lung cancer. Input material: PBMCs. This chain's CDR3 is CASSLATGGYGYTF. CDR3 nucleotide sequence: TGTGCCAGCAGCTTAGCTACAGGGGGATATGGCTACACCTTC.